One and the same sample provided the 16 T cell receptor beta chains below, sequenced in a study of T cell responses to AZD1222 COVID-19 vaccine. The assay was immunoSEQ multiplex PCR, and TCRdb's table has in-frame clones only and misses some. In the table there are 30,000 to 40,000 clones, over 75% of which are singletons. The source material was peripheral blood, sampled 28 days after the second AZD1222 dose. Every receptor here comes from an adult who received the AZD1222 COVID-19 vaccine.

This clone has a single count. V is TRBV12-3 or TRBV12-4 and J is TRBJ2-1, with D unresolved. This CDR3 spans 11 amino acids. V dropped 6 bases and J dropped 9 bases, with 9 bases sitting between them. The DNA of the CDR3 is TGTGCCAGCAGGCTGAACAGTGAGCAGTTCTTC. Protein product: CASRLNSEQFF.

This clone was counted once. The chain combines TRBV6-2 or TRBV6-3 with TRBJ2-5, with D possibly TRBD2 on 6 matching bases. CDR1 and CDR2 from the germline V gene are MNHEY and SVGEGT. The CDR3 is 15 residues long. Trimming removed 10 bases at V and 0 bases at J, with 18 bases between. The CDR3 spells CAISWGAGNQETQYF. The CDR3 DNA sequence: TGTGCCATCAGCTGGGGAGCGGGTAACCAAGAGACCCAGTACTTC.

The genes are TRBV5-3 and TRBJ1-2; 8 bases are shared with TRBD1. TRBV5-3 is assigned to the ORF class and has an uncertain function. The CDR3 sequence is 16 residues long. V lost 4 bases and J lost 4; bases outside the gene matches: 12. The DNA of the CDR3 is TGTGCCAGAAGCACGACCGGGACAGGAATATTCTATGGCTACACCTTC. Residues: CARSTTGTGIFYGYTF.

The genes are TRBV6-2 or TRBV6-3 and TRBJ1-6; weak D call: TRBD1 (6 bases). V was clipped by 1 base and J by 9 bases, with 13 bases between them. The germline CDR1 and CDR2 sequences are MNHEY and SVGEGT. There are 15 residues in the CDR3. The DNA for the CDR3 is TGTGCCAGCAGTTACTGGTCCAGGGGAGGTTCACCCCTCCACTTT. Encoded protein: CASSYWSRGGSPLHF.

The chain carries TRBV19 and TRBJ2-3, with 8 bases matching TRBD2. Unmatched junction bases numbered 9, after V lost 5 bases and J lost 5 bases. CDR3 length: 15 residues. CDR1 and CDR2 from the germline V gene are LNHDA and SQIVND (reference sequence). DNA for the CDR3: TGTGCCAGTAGTTATCAGCGGGGGTTTATAGATACGCAGTATTTT. It codes for CASSYQRGFIDTQYF.

In DNA form, the CDR3 reads TGTGCCAGCAGCCAAGAAAGCGGGGGGACAGGTTTTTACGAGCAGTACTTC. Translated, it gives CASSQESGGTGFYEQYF. The J gene is TRBJ2-7, the V gene TRBV4-2, with a tentative D call TRBD2 (9 bases). V was clipped by 0 bases and J by 4 bases, with 19 bases between them. The CDR3 consists of 17 residues. Germline lookup yields CDR1 LGHNA and CDR2 YNFKEQ.

The genes are TRBV5-4 and TRBJ1-1; 7 bases match TRBD1. Germline V lookup: CDR1 SGHNT, CDR2 YYREEE (reference sequence). CDR3 length: 13 residues. With 0 bases clipped from V and 7 bases from J, the junction kept 3 bases outside the gene matches. CDR3 region: CASSLVGTDEAFF. The CDR3 DNA reads as TGTGCCAGCAGCTTGGTGGGGACAGATGAAGCTTTCTTT.

The chain recombines TRBV6-2 or TRBV6-3 with TRBJ2-5, with unresolved D. Germline CDR1 and CDR2: MNHEY and SVGEGT. The ends were cut back, 2 bases at V and 5 bases at J, with 15 bases in the middle. CDR3 length: 15 amino acids. CDR3 in amino acids: CASSYGGAGVETQYF. As DNA, the CDR3 is TGTGCCAGCAGTTACGGTGGAGCCGGAGTCGAGACCCAGTACTTC.

The chain links TRBV5-1 to TRBJ2-5, with 7 bases aligning to TRBD1. With V trimmed by 4 bases and J by 7 bases, 10 bases remained unmatched. This CDR3 contains 14 residues. CDR1 is SGHRS and CDR2 is YFSETQ in the germline V gene. The CDR3 DNA reads TGCGCCAGCAGCCCGGGACAGTTACGAGGGACCCAGTACTTC. The encoded protein is CASSPGQLRGTQYF.

The V call is TRBV7-8, the J call TRBJ1-2; a weak D match, TRBD1 (5 bases). Germline V CDR1 and CDR2: SGHVS, FQNEAQ. The CDR3 has 14 amino acids. V was pared by 5 bases and J by 3 bases, with 13 bases between. The CDR3 DNA reads TGTGCCAGCAGCCCTCGGACAACCTACTATGGCTACACCTTC. This gives the protein CASSPRTTYYGYTF.

This chain joins TRBV29-1 and TRBJ2-7; a possible D gene is TRBD1 (5 bases). The CDR3 loop spans 14 amino acids. V was cut by 1 base and J by 1 base, with 11 bases left in between. CDR1 is SQVTM, CDR2 ANQGSEA, per germline. The CDR3 nucleotides read TGCAGCGTTGAAGTTAACAGGCAATCCTACGAGCAGTACTTC. Protein sequence: CSVEVNRQSYEQYF.

This chain connects TRBV6-1 to TRBJ2-3; the D gene is possibly TRBD1 (5 bases). Deletions cut 2 bases from V and 6 bases from J, with 12 bases between. Germline CDR1 is MNHNS and CDR2 is SASEGT. The CDR3 loop spans 14 amino acids. The CDR3 sequence: CASSEFRVRDTQYF. In DNA, the CDR3 is TGTGCCAGCAGTGAATTCAGGGTCAGGGATACGCAGTATTTT.

The chain uses TRBV29-1 and TRBJ2-1; unclear D gene. The CDR3 is 12 amino acids. V was pared by 7 bases and J by 5 bases, with 12 bases between. The V gene's germline CDR1 is SQVTM and CDR2 ANQGSEA. This CDR3 reads CSADGLDNEQFF. CDR3 nucleotide sequence: TGCAGCGCCGATGGTCTAGACAATGAGCAGTTCTTC.

The chain employs TRBV7-9 and TRBJ2-1, with a weak D call TRBD1 (6 bases). This CDR3 contains 14 residues. The germline V and J ends were trimmed by 5 bases and 5 bases, with 13 bases remaining between them. CDR1 and CDR2 from the germline V gene are SEHNR and FQNEAQ (reference sequence). The CDR3 region is CASSVDRSHNEQFF. The CDR3 DNA reads as TGTGCCAGCAGCGTCGACAGGAGTCACAATGAGCAGTTCTTC.

This chain joins TRBV4-1 and TRBJ2-7, with 11 bases lining up with TRBD1. This CDR3 contains 15 residues. The junction had 5 bases not matched to a gene; V was cut back by 2 bases and J by 5 bases. Germline loops: CDR1 MGHRA, CDR2 YSYEKL. The CDR3 bases are TGCGCCAGCAGCCAAACAGGGACAGGGGGTAACGAGCAGTACTTC. Translating it yields CASSQTGTGGNEQYF.

The J gene is TRBJ2-2, the V gene TRBV13; 11 bases align to TRBD2. This CDR3 spans 17 amino acids. CDR1 PRHDT and CDR2 FYEKMQ come from the germline V gene (reference sequence). V was clipped by 2 bases and J by 6 bases; unmatched bases: 8. Here the CDR3 reads CASSLRIAGGLAGELFF. The CDR3 DNA sequence: TGTGCCAGCAGCTTACGAATAGCGGGGGGGCTTGCCGGGGAGCTGTTTTTT.